This TCR beta chain was identified during a study of beta chain features in type 1 diabetes. Study-wide results and caveats: The study notes PCR might favor shorter templates equally in patients and controls.

This clone was seen only a few times. Antigen specificity is unknown. Per germline, CDR1 SQVTM and CDR2 ANQGSEA. Losses at the gene ends were 6 bases for V and 5 bases for J; bases not matched to a gene: 9. This CDR3 contains 13 residues. TCRB transcripts that were expressed got sequenced, as all of the isolated RNA had been reverse transcribed. TCRdb's table, derived via immunoSEQ multiplex PCR, lists solely in-frame clones and lacks some. This table holds some 200,000 clones, roughly 10% found once. Sorted CD4+ subsets: naive, central memory, regulatory, stem cell-like memory (CD45RO/CCR7/CD25/CD127/CD95/CD27 panel). Post-sort purity exceeded 95% for all sorted populations.

Sequencing input: central memory CD4+ T cells from blood. The rearrangement uses TRBV29-1 and TRBJ2-5, with 7 nucleotides matching TRBD1. This TCR came from a man aged 18 to 29 in good health. CDR3 amino acids: CSVVTGPGETQYF. The CDR3 DNA reads as TGCAGCGTGGTGACAGGGCCTGGGGAGACCCAGTACTTC.